This entry features one T cell receptor beta chain sequence. Its binding antigen is unknown. No per-base quality is available; no much larger clone lies one base away. The sample comes from a study of monozygotic twins with cystic fibrosis (dated by TCRdb to the early 2020s). At the level of the whole study: Barcoded libraries were made from 2.5 to 3 micrograms of fragmented DNA using roughly 16 PCR cycles. To assess genetic influence on V and J gene usage, the study compared TCR beta repertoires within and across 16 monozygotic twin pairs with cystic fibrosis. Made up mostly of children and adolescents, the cohort included ten female and six male twin pairs ranging in age from about 2.0 to 36.4 years, with a median of about 10 years. Twins were ranked among some 1,100 cohort participants for weight-for-height and FEVPerc (FEV1 disease centile) at the day of blood sampling. Data for three of the twin pairs had been reported previously in another context. What the research found in general, with its limitations: Only a small cohort was studied, and no association of shared CDR3 numbers with age, concordance or disease severity was found. V gene usage was most similar to the co-twin for 13 of 16 pairs, and J usage for 8 of 16 pairs, suggesting genetic constraints. Nucleotide-identical clonotype sharing was significantly higher within monozygotic CF twin pairs than between unrelated CF individuals (P = 0.000026, Mann-Whitney). Simpson clonality tended to be low (median approximately 0.0095), which suggests a naive-dominated repertoire, although clonality was higher in the most severely affected patients.

Measured from the cysteine to the phenylalanine, the CDR3 is 16 residues long. Only the CDR3 part of the read is kept: 48 bases, read in frame from the first base. CDR1 and CDR2 (SGHNT, YYREEE) derive from the germline V gene (reference sequence). Trimmed from V: 3 bases; trimmed from J: 4 bases; junction bases lacking a gene match: 11. Following the manufacturer's instructions, the researchers used the immunoSEQ immune profiling system to amplify TCR beta CDR3 regions via multiplex PCR. An Illumina NextSeq system was used to carry out the sequencing. Per the authors' processing: Sequence data were processed on the immunoSEQ Analyzer platform, and clonality was computed as the square root of Simpson's index of productive rearrangements. Jensen-Shannon distance served as the measure of similarity in V and J usage, while OLGA was used to compute CDR3 generation probabilities. The immuneACCESS database (August 2020) and VDJdb (December 2020) were searched for shared CDR3 sequences. The source is immuneACCESS, and TCRdb retained only in-frame sequences with V and J called. Part of the clones is not carried over; for the studies checked, unresolved V genes explain less than half of this, and the remainder is unexplained. That table furnishes V, J and clone size, whereas the DNA furnished D and trimming. The sample table holds roughly 32,000 clones, of which just over 95% were seen once. The ten biggest clones cover 0.17% of the sample.

The twin pairs came from the European Cystic Fibrosis Twin and Sibling Study Cohort, a cohort that recruited patients from about 160 CF clinics across 14 European countries. Zygosity and CFTR genotype were verified in-house, and zygosity was tested by multiplex PCR of nine short tandem repeat loci. Each twin gave a peripheral blood sample, and clinical parameters were documented on that same day of blood sampling. Genomic DNA was isolated from peripheral blood cells with phenol/chloroform and kept in TE buffer at 4 degrees C. This chain joins TRBV5-4 to TRBJ2-7; TRBD1 agrees with 9 junctional bases. Material: blood. The sequence was obtained from a girl aged 2-15 years with cystic fibrosis. The encoded CDR3 is CASSWGGGTGIYEQYF. The DNA reads as follows: TGTGCCAGCAGCTGGGGAGGAGGGACAGGGATATACGAGCAGTACTTC. The CDR3 plus the reference TRBV5-4 and TRBJ2-7 genes for the other parts give the full variable domain: ETGVTQSPTHLIKTRGQQVTLRCSSQSGHNTVSWYQQALGQGPQFIFQYYREEENGRGNFPPRFSGLQFPNYSSELNVNALELDDSALYLCASSWGGGTGIYEQYFGPGTRLTVT.